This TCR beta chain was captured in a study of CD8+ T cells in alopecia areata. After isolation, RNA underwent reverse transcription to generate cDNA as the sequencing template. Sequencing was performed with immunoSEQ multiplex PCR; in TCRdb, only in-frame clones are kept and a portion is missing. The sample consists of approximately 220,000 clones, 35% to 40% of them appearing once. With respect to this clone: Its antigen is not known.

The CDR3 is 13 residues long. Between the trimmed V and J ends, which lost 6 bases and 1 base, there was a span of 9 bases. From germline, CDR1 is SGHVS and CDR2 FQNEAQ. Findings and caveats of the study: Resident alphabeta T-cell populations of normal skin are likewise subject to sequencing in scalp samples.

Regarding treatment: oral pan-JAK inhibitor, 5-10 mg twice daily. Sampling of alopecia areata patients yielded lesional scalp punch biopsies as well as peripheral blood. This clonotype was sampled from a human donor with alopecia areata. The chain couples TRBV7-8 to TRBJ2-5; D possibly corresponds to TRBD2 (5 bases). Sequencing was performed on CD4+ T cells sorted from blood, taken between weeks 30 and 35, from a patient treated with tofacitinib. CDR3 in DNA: TGTGCCAGCAGTATAGGGAGCCAAGAGACCCAGTACTTC. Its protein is CASSIGSQETQYF.